This TCR beta chain was sequenced for a study of T cells in Graves' hyperthyroidism and ophthalmopathy. Findings and caveats of the study: Expanded thyroid clonotypes (above 0.001) were mostly also found in blood.

Used for diagnoses were clinical symptoms, serum thyroxine and TRAb, thyroid ultrasound and orbital computed tomography. Germline lookup yields CDR1 MNHNS and CDR2 SASEGT. The length of the CDR3 is 15 residues. In its sample, this clonotype was seen many times. The antigen remains unidentified. Its ends do not fully match the called genes, so a read error is possible. Amplification of TCR beta CDR3 regions was performed using RNA transcripts as template. When the TCR CDR3 underwent first-round RT-PCR, the HTBI primer set was used. TCRdb used MiXCR to reprocess the multiplex PCR reads, holding one entry per CDR3 protein. This repertoire shows 300,000 to 450,000 distinct CDR3 sequences, about a sixth found once; its top ten account for roughly 16%.

The sequence was obtained from a woman in her thirties or forties with Graves' ophthalmopathy. The chain joins TRBV6-1 to TRBJ2-5; D is possibly TRBD1 (6 bases). The source material was blood. The CDR3 protein is CASSDYTGSQGTQYF. The CDR3 nucleotides are TGTGCCAGCAGTGATTACACAGGGAGTCAAGGGACCCAGTACTTC.